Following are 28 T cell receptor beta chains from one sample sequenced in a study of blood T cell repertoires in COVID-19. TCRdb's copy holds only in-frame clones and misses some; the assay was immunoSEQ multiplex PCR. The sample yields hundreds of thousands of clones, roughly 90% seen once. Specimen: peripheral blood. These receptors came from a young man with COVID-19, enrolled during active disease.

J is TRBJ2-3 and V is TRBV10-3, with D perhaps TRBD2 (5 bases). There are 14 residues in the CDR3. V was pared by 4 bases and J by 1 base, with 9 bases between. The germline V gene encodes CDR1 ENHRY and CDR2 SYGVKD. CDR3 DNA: TGTGCCATCAGTGGAGGGTTTGGCACAGATACGCAGTATTTT. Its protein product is CAISGGFGTDTQYF.

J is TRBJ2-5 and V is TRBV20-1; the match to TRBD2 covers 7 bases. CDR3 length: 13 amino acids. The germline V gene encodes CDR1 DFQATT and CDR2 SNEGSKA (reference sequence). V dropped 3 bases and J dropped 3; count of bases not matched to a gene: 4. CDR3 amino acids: CSASGGREETQYF. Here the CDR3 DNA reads TGCAGTGCTAGTGGGGGGAGGGAAGAGACCCAGTACTTC.

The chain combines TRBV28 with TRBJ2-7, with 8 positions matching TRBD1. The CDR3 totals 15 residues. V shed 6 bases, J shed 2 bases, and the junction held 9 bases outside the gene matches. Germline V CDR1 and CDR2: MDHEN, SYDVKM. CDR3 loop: CASSEQPGQAYEQYF. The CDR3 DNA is TGTGCCAGCAGCGAACAACCGGGACAGGCCTACGAGCAGTACTTC.

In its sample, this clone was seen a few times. The CDR3 nucleotides are TGTGCCAGCAGCTTAGGGGCCTCTGGAAACACCATATATTTT. Its translation: CASSLGASGNTIYF. The V and J genes are TRBV7-9 and TRBJ1-3; D is unclear. V lost 1 base and J lost 0, with 4 bases in between. The CDR3 contains 14 residues. Germline assignment: CDR1 SEHNR and CDR2 FQNEAQ (reference sequence).

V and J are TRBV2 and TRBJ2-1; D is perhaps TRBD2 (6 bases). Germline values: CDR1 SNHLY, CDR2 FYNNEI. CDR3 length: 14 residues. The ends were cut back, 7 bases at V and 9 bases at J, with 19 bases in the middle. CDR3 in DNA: TGTGCCAGCACATCTCAAGGGGACTCGAGTGAGCAGTTCTTC. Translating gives CASTSQGDSSEQFF.

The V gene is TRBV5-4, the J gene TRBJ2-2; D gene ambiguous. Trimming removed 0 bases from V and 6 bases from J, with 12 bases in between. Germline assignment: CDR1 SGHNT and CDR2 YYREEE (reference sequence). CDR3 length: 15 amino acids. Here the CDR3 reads CASSLGHEVAGELFF. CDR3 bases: TGTGCCAGCAGCTTGGGGCATGAGGTCGCCGGGGAGCTGTTTTTT.

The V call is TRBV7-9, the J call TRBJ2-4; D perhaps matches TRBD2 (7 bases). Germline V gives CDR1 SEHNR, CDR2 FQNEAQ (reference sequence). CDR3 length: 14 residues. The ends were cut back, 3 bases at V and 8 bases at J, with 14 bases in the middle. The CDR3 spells CASSLGGRDYIQYF. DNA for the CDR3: TGTGCCAGCAGCTTGGGGGGGCGCGACTACATTCAGTACTTC.

The CDR3 here is CAIRPGQGREPNTEAFF. In DNA, the CDR3 is TGTGCCATCAGGCCGGGACAGGGGAGGGAACCAAACACTGAAGCTTTCTTT. The rearrangement links TRBV10-3 to TRBJ1-1; 10 bases fit TRBD1. Germline V gives CDR1 ENHRY, CDR2 SYGVKD. Germline trimming cut 6 bases from V and 2 bases from J; bases unmatched to any gene: 12. The CDR3 runs to 17 residues.

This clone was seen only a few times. CDR3 sequence (DNA): TGTGCCAGCAGCCAAGATCTTGAAAAGGGGAATTGGTATGGCTACACCTTC. It translates to CASSQDLEKGNWYGYTF. The chain links TRBV4-2 to TRBJ1-2; a possible D gene is TRBD1 (5 bases). V lost 0 bases, J lost 5 bases, and 19 bases lay in between. This CDR3 contains 17 residues. Germline V gene lookup returns CDR1 LGHNA and CDR2 YNFKEQ.

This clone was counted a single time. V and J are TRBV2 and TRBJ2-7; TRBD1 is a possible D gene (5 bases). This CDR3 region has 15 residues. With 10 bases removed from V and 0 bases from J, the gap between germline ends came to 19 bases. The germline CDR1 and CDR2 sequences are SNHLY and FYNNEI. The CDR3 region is CATANSRVGSYEQYF. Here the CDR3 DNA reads TGTGCCACCGCAAACTCCAGGGTGGGCTCCTACGAGCAGTACTTC.

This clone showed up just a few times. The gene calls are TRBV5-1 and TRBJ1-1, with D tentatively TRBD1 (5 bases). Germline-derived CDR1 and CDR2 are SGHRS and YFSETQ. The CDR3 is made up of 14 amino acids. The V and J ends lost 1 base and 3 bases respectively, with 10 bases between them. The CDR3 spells CASSLPGEDTEAFF. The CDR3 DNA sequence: TGCGCCAGCAGCTTGCCGGGGGAGGACACTGAAGCTTTCTTT.

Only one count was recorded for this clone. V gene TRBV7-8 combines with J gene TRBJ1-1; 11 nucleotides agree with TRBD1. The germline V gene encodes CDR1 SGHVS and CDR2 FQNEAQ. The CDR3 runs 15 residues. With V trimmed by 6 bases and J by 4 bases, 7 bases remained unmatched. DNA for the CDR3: TGTGCCAGCAGGGACAGGGGGCAGGCGGTCACTGAAGCTTTCTTT. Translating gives CASRDRGQAVTEAFF.

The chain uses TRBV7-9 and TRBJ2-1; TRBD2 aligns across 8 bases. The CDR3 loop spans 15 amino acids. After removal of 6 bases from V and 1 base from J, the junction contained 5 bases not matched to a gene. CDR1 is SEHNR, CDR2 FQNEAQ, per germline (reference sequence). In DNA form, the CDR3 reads TGTGCCAGCAGTCCGGGACTAGGTTCCTACAATGAGCAGTTCTTC. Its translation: CASSPGLGSYNEQFF.

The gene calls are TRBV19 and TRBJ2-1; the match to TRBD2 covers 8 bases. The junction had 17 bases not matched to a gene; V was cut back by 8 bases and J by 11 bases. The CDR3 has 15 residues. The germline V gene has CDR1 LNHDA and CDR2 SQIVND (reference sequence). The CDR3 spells CASRSGGDTSLKQFF. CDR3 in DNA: TGTGCCAGTCGTTCCGGGGGGGACACCTCATTAAAGCAGTTCTTC.

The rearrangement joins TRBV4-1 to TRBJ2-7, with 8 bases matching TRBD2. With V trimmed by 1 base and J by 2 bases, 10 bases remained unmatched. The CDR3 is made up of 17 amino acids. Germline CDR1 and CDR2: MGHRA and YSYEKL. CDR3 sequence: CASSQVVKRGGPYEQYF. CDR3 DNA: TGCGCCAGCAGCCAAGTAGTGAAACGGGGGGGCCCCTACGAGCAGTACTTC.

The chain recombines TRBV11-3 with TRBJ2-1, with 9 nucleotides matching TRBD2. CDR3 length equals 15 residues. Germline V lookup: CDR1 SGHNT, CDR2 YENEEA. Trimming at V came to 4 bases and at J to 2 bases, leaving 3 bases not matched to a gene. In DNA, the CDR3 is TGTGCCAGCAGCTGGGAGCGGGAGGCCTACAATGAGCAGTTCTTC. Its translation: CASSWEREAYNEQFF.

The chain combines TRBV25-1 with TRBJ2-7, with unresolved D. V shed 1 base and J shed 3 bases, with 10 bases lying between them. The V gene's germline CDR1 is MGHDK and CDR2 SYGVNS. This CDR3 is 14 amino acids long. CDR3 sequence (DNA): TGTGCCAGCAGTGAATTAGCTAGGAGCTACGAGCAGTACTTC. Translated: CASSELARSYEQYF.

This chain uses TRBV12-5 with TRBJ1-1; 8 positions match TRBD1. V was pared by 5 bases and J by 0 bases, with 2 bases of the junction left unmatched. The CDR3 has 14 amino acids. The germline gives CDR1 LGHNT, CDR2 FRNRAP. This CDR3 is CASGRGQVNTEAFF. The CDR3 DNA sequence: TGTGCTAGTGGTAGGGGACAGGTGAACACTGAAGCTTTCTTT.

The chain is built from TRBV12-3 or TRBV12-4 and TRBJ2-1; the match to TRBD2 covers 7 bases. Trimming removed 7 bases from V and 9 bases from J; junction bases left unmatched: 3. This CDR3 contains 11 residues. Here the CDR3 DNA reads TGTGCCAGCACTCGCGGGGGTGAGCAGTTCTTC. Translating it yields CASTRGGEQFF.

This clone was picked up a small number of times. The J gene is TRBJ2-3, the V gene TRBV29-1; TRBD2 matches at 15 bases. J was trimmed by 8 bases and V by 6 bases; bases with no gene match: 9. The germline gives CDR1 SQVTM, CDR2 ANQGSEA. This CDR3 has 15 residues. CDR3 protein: CSVQGLAGGGGTQYF. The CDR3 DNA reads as TGCAGCGTCCAGGGACTAGCGGGAGGCGGCGGTACGCAGTATTTT.

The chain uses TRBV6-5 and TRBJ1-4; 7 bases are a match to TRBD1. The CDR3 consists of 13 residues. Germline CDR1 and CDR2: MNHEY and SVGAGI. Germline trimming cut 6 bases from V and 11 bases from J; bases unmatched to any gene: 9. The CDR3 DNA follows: TGTGCCAGCAGCCGACAGGGTGAGAGGAAACTGTTTTTT. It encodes CASSRQGERKLFF.

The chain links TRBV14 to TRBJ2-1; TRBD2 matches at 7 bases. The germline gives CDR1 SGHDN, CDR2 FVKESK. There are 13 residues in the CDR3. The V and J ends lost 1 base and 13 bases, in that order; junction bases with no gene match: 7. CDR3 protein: CASSQASGGHQFF. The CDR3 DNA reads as TGTGCCAGCAGCCAAGCTTCGGGGGGTCACCAGTTCTTC.

CDR3 residues: CAWTTGGGNQPQHF. CDR3 DNA sequence: TGTGCCTGGACCACAGGGGGCGGCAATCAGCCCCAGCATTTT. The chain links TRBV30 to TRBJ1-5; 9 nucleotides line up with TRBD1. The CDR3 contains 14 residues. Per germline, CDR1 GTSNPN and CDR2 SVGIG (reference sequence). Unmatched junction bases numbered 3, after V lost 4 bases and J lost 2 bases.

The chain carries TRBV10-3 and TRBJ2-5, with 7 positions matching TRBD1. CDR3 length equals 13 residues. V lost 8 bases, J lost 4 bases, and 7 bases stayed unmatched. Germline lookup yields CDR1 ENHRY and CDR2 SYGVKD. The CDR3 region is CAISQGRLETQYF. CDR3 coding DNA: TGTGCCATCTCACAGGGGCGCCTAGAGACCCAGTACTTC.

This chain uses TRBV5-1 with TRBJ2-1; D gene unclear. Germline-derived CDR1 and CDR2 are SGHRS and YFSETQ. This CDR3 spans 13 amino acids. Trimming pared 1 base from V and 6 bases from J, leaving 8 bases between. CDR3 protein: CASSLIYSNEQFF. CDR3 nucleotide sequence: TGCGCCAGCAGCTTGATCTATTCCAATGAGCAGTTCTTC.

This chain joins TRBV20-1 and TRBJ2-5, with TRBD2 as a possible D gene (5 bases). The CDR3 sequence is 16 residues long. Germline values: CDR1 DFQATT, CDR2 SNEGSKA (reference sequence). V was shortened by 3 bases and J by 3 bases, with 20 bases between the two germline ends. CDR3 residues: CSASSLFEGSKETQYF. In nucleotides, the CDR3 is TGCAGTGCTAGTTCGCTATTTGAGGGATCAAAAGAGACCCAGTACTTC.

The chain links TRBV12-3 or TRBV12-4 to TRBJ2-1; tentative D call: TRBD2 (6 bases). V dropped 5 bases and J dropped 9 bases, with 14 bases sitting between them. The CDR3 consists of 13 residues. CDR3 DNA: TGTGCCAGCAGTCCGTGGGAGGAGGCTGAGCAGTTCTTC. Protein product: CASSPWEEAEQFF.

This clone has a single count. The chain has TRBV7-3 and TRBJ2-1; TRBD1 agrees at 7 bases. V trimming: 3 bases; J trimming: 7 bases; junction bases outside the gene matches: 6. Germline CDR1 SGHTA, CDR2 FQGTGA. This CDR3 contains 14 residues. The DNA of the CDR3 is TGTGCCAGCAGCTTTAAAGGACAGGCAAATGAGCAGTTCTTC. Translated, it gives CASSFKGQANEQFF.